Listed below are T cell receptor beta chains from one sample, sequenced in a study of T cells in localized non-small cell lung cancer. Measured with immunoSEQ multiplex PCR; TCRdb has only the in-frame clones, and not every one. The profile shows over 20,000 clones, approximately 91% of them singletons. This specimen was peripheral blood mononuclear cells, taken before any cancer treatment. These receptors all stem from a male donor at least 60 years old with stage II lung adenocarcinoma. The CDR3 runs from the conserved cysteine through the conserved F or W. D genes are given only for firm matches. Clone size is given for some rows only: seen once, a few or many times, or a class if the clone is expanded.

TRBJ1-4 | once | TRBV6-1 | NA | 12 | TGTGCCAGCAGTCAACTACTTGAAAAACTGTTTTTT | CASSQLLEKLFF
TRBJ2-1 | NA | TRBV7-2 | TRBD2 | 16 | TGTGCCAGCAGCCCTAAGCGGGATACTAGGGCGAGTGAGCAGTTCTTC | CASSPKRDTRASEQFF
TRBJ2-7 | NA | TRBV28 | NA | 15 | TGTGCCAGCAGTTTATCAGCAGGGGGGGATTACGAGCAGTACTTC | CASSLSAGGDYEQYF
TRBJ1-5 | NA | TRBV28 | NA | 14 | TGTGCCAGCGACGGGGGGCCACGGGATCAGCCCCAGCATTTT | CASDGGPRDQPQHF
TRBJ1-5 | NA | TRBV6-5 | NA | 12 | TGTGCCAGCTCCAGGGACAATCAGCCCCAGCATTTT | CASSRDNQPQHF
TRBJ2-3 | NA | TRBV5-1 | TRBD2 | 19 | TGCGCCAGCAGCCTGGCCTTAAGGGAACTAGCGGGAGCTACAGATACGCAGTATTTT | CASSLALRELAGATDTQYF
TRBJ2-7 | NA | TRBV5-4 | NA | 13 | TGTGCCAGCAGTTATTTAGGGTCCTACGAGCAGTACTTC | CASSYLGSYEQYF
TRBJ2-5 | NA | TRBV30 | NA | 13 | TGTGCCTGCACCCGGGGCGCAGGGGAGACCCAGTACTTC | CACTRGAGETQYF
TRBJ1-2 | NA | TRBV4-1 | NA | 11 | TGCGCCAGCAGCCAAGAGACGGGACCGACCTTT | CASSQETGPTF
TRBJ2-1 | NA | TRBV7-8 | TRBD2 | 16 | TGTGCCAGCAGCTGGCCAGCAGCGGGAAGACGCGATGAGCAGTTCTTC | CASSWPAAGRRDEQFF
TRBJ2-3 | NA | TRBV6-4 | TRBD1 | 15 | TGTGCCAGCAGTGACGGGACAGGGAGCACAGATACGCAGTATTTT | CASSDGTGSTDTQYF
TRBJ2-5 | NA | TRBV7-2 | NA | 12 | TGTGCCAGCAGCTTAGGGGAGAGGACCCAGTACTTC | CASSLGERTQYF
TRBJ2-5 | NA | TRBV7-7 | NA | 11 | TGTGCTAGCAGCCTCGGATCAGGGTGGTACTTC | CASSLGSGWYF
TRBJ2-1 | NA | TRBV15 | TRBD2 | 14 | TGTGCCACCAGCACCAGGACTAGCGGTAATGAGCAGTTCTTC | CATSTRTSGNEQFF
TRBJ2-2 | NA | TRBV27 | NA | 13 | TGTGCCAGCAGCCTAAGGACAGCCGGGGAGCTGTTTTTT | CASSLRTAGELFF
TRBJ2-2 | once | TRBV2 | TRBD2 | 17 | TGTGCCAGCAGAAAGACTAGCGGGAGGGTGGCCACCGGGGAGCTGTTTTTT | CASRKTSGRVATGELFF
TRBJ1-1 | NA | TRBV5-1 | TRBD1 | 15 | TGCGCCAGCAGCTTCATCAGGGGGATGAACACTGAAGCTTTCTTT | CASSFIRGMNTEAFF
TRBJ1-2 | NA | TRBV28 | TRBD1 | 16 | TGTGCCAGCACTCCGGGACAGTTGGTTTTGAGGCGTGGCTACACCTTC | CASTPGQLVLRRGYTF
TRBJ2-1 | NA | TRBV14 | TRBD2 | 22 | TGTGCCAGCAGCCAGTGGCTCCTTTCAGGGGGAATCGGCGGGAGGGCCAGGAATGAGCAGTTCTTC | CASSQWLLSGGIGGRARNEQFF
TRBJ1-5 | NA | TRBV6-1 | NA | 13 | TGTGCCAGCCGGTCCAGTCTTTATCAGCCCCAGCATTTT | CASRSSLYQPQHF
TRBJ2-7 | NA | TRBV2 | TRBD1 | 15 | TGTGCCAGCAGTGAAAGGACAGGGGAAAGTAGCGGGCAGTACTTC | CASSERTGESSGQYF
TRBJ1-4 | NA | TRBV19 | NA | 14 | TGTGCCAGTAGGGACAGAGCAACTAATGAAAAACTGTTTTTT | CASRDRATNEKLFF
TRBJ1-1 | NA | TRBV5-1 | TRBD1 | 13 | TGCGCCAGCAGCTTGGACAGGGGGGCTGAAGCTTTCTTT | CASSLDRGAEAFF
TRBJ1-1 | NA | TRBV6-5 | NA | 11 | TGTGCCAGCAGCTGGAACACTGAAGCTTTCTTT | CASSWNTEAFF
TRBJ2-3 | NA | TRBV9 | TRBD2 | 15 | TGTGCCAGCAGCCCTCGGGGGAGGGGCACAGATACGCAGTATTTT | CASSPRGRGTDTQYF
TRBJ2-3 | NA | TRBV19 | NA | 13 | TGTGCCAGCTTGGGCCTAAGGGGAGATACGCAGTATTTT | CASLGLRGDTQYF
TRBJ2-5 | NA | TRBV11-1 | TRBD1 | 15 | TGTGCCAGCAGTCGTAGGACAGGACTCCAAGAGACCCAGTACTTC | CASSRRTGLQETQYF
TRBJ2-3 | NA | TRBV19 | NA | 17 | TGTGCCAGTAGTATCAGCGAGGGCGCAGGGGGCACAGATACGCAGTATTTT | CASSISEGAGGTDTQYF
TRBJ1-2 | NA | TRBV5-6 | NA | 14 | TGTGCCAGCAGCTTGTACAACTCTAACTATGGCTACACCTTC | CASSLYNSNYGYTF
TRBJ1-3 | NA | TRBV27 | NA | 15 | TGTGCCAGCAGTTTGGCGGGTCCTTCTGGAAACACCATATATTTT | CASSLAGPSGNTIYF
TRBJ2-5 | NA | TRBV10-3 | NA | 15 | TGTGCCATCACCGCCTCGGGTAGGGGCCAAGAGACCCAGTACTTC | CAITASGRGQETQYF
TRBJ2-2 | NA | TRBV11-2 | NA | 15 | TGTGCCAGCAGCTTACTCAGGGGAAGGACCGGGGAGCTGTTTTTT | CASSLLRGRTGELFF
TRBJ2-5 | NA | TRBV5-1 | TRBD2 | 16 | TGCGCCAGCAGCTTACTAGCGGGAGGACGGCAAGAGACCCAGTACTTC | CASSLLAGGRQETQYF
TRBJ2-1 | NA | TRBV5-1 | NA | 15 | TGCGCCAGCAGCTTGCTCCCCTCCGGTGACAATGAGCAGTTCTTC | CASSLLPSGDNEQFF
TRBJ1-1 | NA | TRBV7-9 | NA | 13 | TGTGCCAGCAGCTCATACAGTAACACTGAAGCTTTCTTT | CASSSYSNTEAFF
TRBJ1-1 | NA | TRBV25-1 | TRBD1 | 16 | TGTGCCAGCGAAATGAGGACAGGGTGGGGGAACACTGAAGCTTTCTTT | CASEMRTGWGNTEAFF
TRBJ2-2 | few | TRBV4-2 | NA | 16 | TGTGCCAGCAGCCAATACCTGATGGCGAACACCGGGGAGCTGTTTTTT | CASSQYLMANTGELFF
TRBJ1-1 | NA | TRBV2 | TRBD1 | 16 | TGTGCCAGCAACACTGGACAGGCCCATGGATCCGGTGAAGCTTTCTTT | CASNTGQAHGSGEAFF
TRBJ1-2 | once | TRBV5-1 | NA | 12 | TGCGCCAGCAGACAGGACAGCTATGGCTACACCTTC | CASRQDSYGYTF
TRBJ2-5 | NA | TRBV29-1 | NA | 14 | TGCAGCGTTGAATTGGGGTTGGGGGAGGAGACCCAGTACTTC | CSVELGLGEETQYF
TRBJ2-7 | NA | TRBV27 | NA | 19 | TGTGCCAGCAGAAAAGCCGGGACAAGGCCCAGAGGAATTACCTACGAGCAGTACTTC | CASRKAGTRPRGITYEQYF
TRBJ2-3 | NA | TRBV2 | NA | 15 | TGTGCCAGCAGTTCCGACGGCCCCATCACAGATACGCAGTATTTT | CASSSDGPITDTQYF
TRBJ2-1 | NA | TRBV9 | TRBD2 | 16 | TGTGCCAGCAGCCCCCCCAGCGGGGCCTCCTACAATGAGCAGTTCTTC | CASSPPSGASYNEQFF
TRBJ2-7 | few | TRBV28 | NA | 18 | TGTGCCAGCAGTCGGTTCACGGGGAGCGTGAGACTGGCCTACGAGCAGTACTTC | CASSRFTGSVRLAYEQYF
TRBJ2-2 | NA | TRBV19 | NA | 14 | TGTGCTACTTGGAATCAGAGTCCTACCGGGGAGCTGTTTTTT | CATWNQSPTGELFF
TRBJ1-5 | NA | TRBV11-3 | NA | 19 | TGTGCCAGCAGCTATCGGCAGGCTCGTCGGCATATCAGCAATCAGCCCCAGCATTTT | CASSYRQARRHISNQPQHF
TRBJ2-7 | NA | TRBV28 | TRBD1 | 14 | TGTGCCAGCAGTCCCGGGACAGGGATTTTTGGGCAGTACTTC | CASSPGTGIFGQYF
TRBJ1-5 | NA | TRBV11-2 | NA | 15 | TGTGCCAGCAGCCCGGGCACCAGGGAGAATCAGCCCCAGCATTTT | CASSPGTRENQPQHF
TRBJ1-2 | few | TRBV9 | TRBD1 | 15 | TGTGCCAGCAGCTTCGGTGGAGGGGGCAACTATGGCTACACCTTC | CASSFGGGGNYGYTF
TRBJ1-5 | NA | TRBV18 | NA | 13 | TGTGCCAGCTCAGGTGAGACCGATCAGCCCCAGCATTTT | CASSGETDQPQHF
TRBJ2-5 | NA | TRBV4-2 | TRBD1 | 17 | TGTGCCAGCAGCCAGGAGACAGGGCGTGATATCCAAGAGACCCAGTACTTC | CASSQETGRDIQETQYF
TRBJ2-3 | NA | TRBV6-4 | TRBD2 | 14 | TGTGCCAGCAGTCGGGAGGAGGGAACAGATACGCAGTATTTT | CASSREEGTDTQYF
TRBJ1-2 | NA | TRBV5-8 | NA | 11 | TGTGCCAGCAGCTTGGATTGGGGTAGTTTCTTC | CASSLDWGSFF
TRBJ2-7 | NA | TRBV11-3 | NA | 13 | TGTGCCAGCAGCTTCTTTGAAGGCTACGAGCAGTACTTC | CASSFFEGYEQYF
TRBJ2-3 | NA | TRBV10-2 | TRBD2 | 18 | TGCGCCAGCACGGGGACCCAAGTAGCGGGAGCCCGCACAGATACGCAGTATTTT | CASTGTQVAGARTDTQYF
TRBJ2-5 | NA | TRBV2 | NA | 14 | TGTGCCAGCACCCAAAGGGGGATTAAAGAGACCCAGTACTTC | CASTQRGIKETQYF
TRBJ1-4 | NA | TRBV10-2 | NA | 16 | TGCGCCAGCAGTGAGTCCCCTCGGGACACTCTCGAAAAACTGTTTTTT | CASSESPRDTLEKLFF